This T cell receptor (beta chain) was sequenced during a study of blood T cell repertoires in COVID-19. Study at large: The United States, Italy and Spain supplied acute and convalescent COVID-19 samples. Sources were T cells, B-cell-depleted T cells, or PBMCs; the material itself was cDNA or gDNA.

Germline V gene sequence: CDR1 LGHDT, CDR2 YNNKEL (reference sequence). The CDR3 sequence is 15 residues long. V lost 1 base, J lost 5 bases, and 12 bases lay in between. This clone was detected only a few times. As originally analysed: Using reference gene primer amplification, nucleated cell counts were estimated. Method: immunoSEQ multiplex PCR; TCRdb's copy keeps in-frame clones and lacks some. V, J and clone size are taken as reported in that table, and D and trimming were inferred from the DNA itself. The profile shows around 300,000 clones, 75% to 90% of them singletons. This sequence originates from a woman aged 25 to 39 with active or convalescent COVID-19. The gene calls are TRBV3-1 (or the pseudogene TRBV3-2) and TRBJ1-5; the D gene is possibly TRBD1 (6 bases). Sequencing input: peripheral blood. The CDR3 protein is CASSQGSGVDQPQHF. CDR3 in DNA: TGTGCCAGCAGCCAAGGGTCAGGGGTGGATCAGCCCCAGCATTTT.